Below are 21 T cell receptor beta chains sequenced from a single sample in a study of shared clonotypes between healthy human individuals (dated by TCRdb to the early 2020s). CD8 naive samples were CD45RO-negative cells positively selected for CCR7, giving a CD45RA+CCR7+ population that excluded TemRA cells. Preparation of the library involved the immunoSEQ multiplex PCR assay. Held by TCRdb, this immuneACCESS table contains in-frame sequences only and omits some clones. Under half of the omission traces to an unresolved V gene where checked; the cause of the rest is unknown. This sample is represented by about 2 million clones; about 94% of them were singletons. More than 0.95% of the sample is in the top ten clones. The sample was naive CD8+ T cells sorted from blood. The sample's cell subset or site label, in plain terms: CD45RA+CCR7+. The receptor source for this set is a young man in good health.

The V gene is TRBV4-3, the J gene TRBJ2-7; the match to TRBD2 covers 11 bases. This CDR3 is built from 16 residues. Germline V gene sequence: CDR1 LGHNA, CDR2 YSLEER. With V trimmed by 2 bases and J by 7 bases, 10 bases remained unmatched. The CDR3, as DNA: TGCGCCAGCAGCCAACTACTAGCGGGAGAGGGCTGGGAGCAGTACTTC. Translating it yields CASSQLLAGEGWEQYF.

The rearrangement joins TRBV7-2 to TRBJ2-7, with a weak D call TRBD1 (5 bases). Trimming removed 5 bases at V and 4 bases at J, with 24 bases between. The length of the CDR3 is 17 residues. In germline, CDR1 is SGHTA, CDR2 FQGNSA. DNA for the CDR3: TGTGCCAGCAGCGATAGAAGACAGTCCCATGGGGTTTACGAGCAGTACTTC. This translates into CASSDRRQSHGVYEQYF.

CDR3: CASSPGTGVNQPQHF. As DNA, the CDR3 is TGTGCCAGCAGTCCCGGGACAGGGGTCAATCAGCCCCAGCATTTT. The chain couples TRBV28 to TRBJ1-5; 10 nucleotides agree with TRBD1. V lost 5 bases and J lost 3; bases outside the gene matches: 4. The CDR3 is made up of 15 amino acids. Germline-derived CDR1 and CDR2 are MDHEN and SYDVKM.

V gene TRBV27 combines with J gene TRBJ2-3; D unresolved. V lost 2 bases to trimming and J lost 1 base, with 13 bases between them. This CDR3 region has 16 residues. Germline V gene lookup returns CDR1 MNHEY and CDR2 SMNVEV (reference sequence). The DNA for the CDR3 is TGTGCCAGCAGTTTAAGGTCAAACCGGGGCACAGATACGCAGTATTTT. Protein product: CASSLRSNRGTDTQYF.

The chain employs TRBV7-8 and TRBJ2-7; 9 nucleotides agree with TRBD1. The CDR3 spans 15 residues. V dropped 4 bases and J dropped 2; count of bases not matched to a gene: 6. The V gene's germline CDR1 is SGHVS and CDR2 FQNEAQ. CDR3 sequence: CASSSGTGRTYEQYF. CDR3 bases: TGTGCCAGCAGCTCCGGGACAGGGAGAACCTACGAGCAGTACTTC.

This clone was observed once. The chain is built from TRBV11-2 and TRBJ1-1; weak D call: TRBD1 (6 bases). In germline, CDR1 is SGHAT, CDR2 FQNNGV. The CDR3 totals 13 residues. V dropped 5 bases and J dropped 5 bases, with 12 bases sitting between them. The CDR3, as DNA: TGTGCCAGCAGCCGGGGGGGCTGGACTGAAGCTTTCTTT. Translating gives CASSRGGWTEAFF.

The chain is built from TRBV5-4 and TRBJ1-1; weak D call: TRBD1 (5 bases). Looked up from germline, CDR1 is SGHNT and CDR2 is YYREEE (reference sequence). Trimming removed 1 base from V and 3 bases from J, with 13 bases in between. This CDR3 comprises 15 residues. CDR3 nucleotide sequence: TGTGCCAGCAGCTTGACCGCGCGGGGGGACACTGAAGCTTTCTTT. It yields the protein CASSLTARGDTEAFF.

The chain recombines TRBV11-2 with TRBJ1-1, with D possibly being TRBD1 (5 bases). This CDR3 is built from 16 residues. Looked up from germline, CDR1 is SGHAT and CDR2 is FQNNGV. Trimming removed 1 base from V and 4 bases from J, with 16 bases in between. CDR3 DNA: TGTGCCAGCAGCTTAGGCGCAGGGTTCCGTTTCACTGAAGCTTTCTTT. This sequence encodes CASSLGAGFRFTEAFF.

The rearrangement links TRBV5-6 to TRBJ2-5; D possibly corresponds to TRBD1 (6 bases). This CDR3 comprises 14 residues. V lost 2 bases, J lost 5 bases, and 13 bases lay in between. Germline-derived CDR1 and CDR2 are SGHDT and YYEEEE. This chain's CDR3 is CASSFGLGAETQYF. CDR3 nucleotide sequence: TGTGCCAGCAGCTTTGGTTTGGGGGCGGAGACCCAGTACTTC. The full variable domain, its missing parts supplied by reference TRBV5-6 and TRBJ2-5, is DAGVTQSPTHLIKTRGQQVTLRCSPKSGHDTVSWYQQALGQGPQFIFQYYEEEERQRGNFPDRFSGHQFPNYSSELNVNALLLGDSALYLCASSFGLGAETQYFGPGTRLLVL.

The CDR3 is CASSFRGYNEQFF. The CDR3, as DNA: TGTGCCAGCAGCTTCCGAGGCTACAATGAGCAGTTCTTC. V is TRBV11-2 and J is TRBJ2-1; D ambiguous. Between the trimmed V and J ends, which lost 3 bases and 3 bases, there was a span of 6 bases. CDR3 length equals 13 residues. Germline lookup yields CDR1 SGHAT and CDR2 FQNNGV.

The chain joins TRBV14 to TRBJ2-2, with TRBD1 as a possible D gene (7 bases). V was clipped by 1 base and J by 6 bases, with 18 bases between them. The CDR3 has 17 amino acids. CDR1 and CDR2 from the germline V gene are SGHDN and FVKESK. CDR3 sequence: CASSQVGLTGEAGELFF. Written as DNA, the CDR3 is TGTGCCAGCAGCCAAGTGGGCTTAACAGGGGAGGCCGGGGAGCTGTTTTTT.

This clone showed up just once. The V and J genes are TRBV4-3 and TRBJ1-5; possible D gene TRBD1, 5 bases. Germline CDR1 is LGHNA and CDR2 is YSLEER. The CDR3 sequence is 17 residues long. V lost 0 bases, J lost 2 bases, and 14 bases lay in between. This chain's CDR3 is CASSQELGGVGNQPQHF. CDR3 sequence (DNA): TGCGCCAGCAGCCAAGAGCTCGGGGGGGTTGGCAATCAGCCCCAGCATTTT.

J is TRBJ1-2 and V is TRBV30; possible D gene TRBD1, 6 bases. This CDR3 has 14 residues. Trimming removed 8 bases from V and 4 bases from J, with 20 bases in between. The germline gives CDR1 GTSNPN, CDR2 SVGIG (reference sequence). CDR3: CAGMEYRDPYGYTF. In nucleotides, the CDR3 is TGTGCCGGGATGGAATACAGGGATCCCTATGGCTACACCTTC.

Written as DNA, the CDR3 is TGTGCCAGCAGTCAAGATTCAGGGAACGTCGAGCAGTACTTC. Translation gives CASSQDSGNVEQYF. The chain joins TRBV9 to TRBJ2-7, with D possibly matching TRBD1 (5 bases). The germline V gene has CDR1 SGDLS and CDR2 YYNGEE. V dropped 5 bases and J dropped 6 bases, with 18 bases sitting between them. The CDR3 contains 14 residues.

The chain recombines TRBV7-9 with TRBJ2-2; D might be TRBD1 or TRBD2, each matching 5 bases. Germline CDR1 and CDR2: SEHNR and FQNEAQ (reference sequence). The CDR3 contains 15 residues. Trimming pared 6 bases from V and 4 bases from J, leaving 15 bases between. The CDR3 region has the DNA TGTGCCAGCAGTCCCCCCCGGGGCCTCACCGGGGAGCTGTTTTTT. Its protein product is CASSPPRGLTGELFF. Together with reference TRBV7-9 and TRBJ2-2, the CDR3 gives the full variable domain: DTGVSQNPRHKITKRGQNVTFRCDPISEHNRLYWYRQTLGQGPEFLTYFQNEAQLEKSRLLSDRFSAERPKGSFSTLEIQRTEQGDSAMYLCASSPPRGLTGELFFGEGSRLTVL.

The chain is built from TRBV2 and TRBJ2-7; tentative D call: TRBD1 (5 bases). Germline CDR1 reads SNHLY; CDR2 reads FYNNEI. The CDR3 has 15 residues. V was pared by 2 bases and J by 0 bases, with 11 bases between. The CDR3 DNA follows: TGTGCCAGCAGTGAAACTCCAGGGCTCTCCTACGAGCAGTACTTC. Encoded protein: CASSETPGLSYEQYF. Combining the CDR3 with reference TRBV2 and TRBJ2-7 gives the whole variable domain EPEVTQTPSHQVTQMGQEVILRCVPISNHLYFYWYRQILGQKVEFLVSFYNNEISEKSEIFDDQFSVERPDGSNFTLKIRSTKLEDSAMYFCASSETPGLSYEQYFGPGTRLTVT.

The chain recombines TRBV19 with TRBJ2-1; D is unresolved. Germline-derived CDR1 and CDR2 are LNHDA and SQIVND (reference sequence). The V gene lost 5 bases and the J gene lost 8 bases, with 16 bases spanning the gap. The CDR3 sequence is 14 residues long. The CDR3 sequence is CASSPVPGSYEQFF. The DNA of the CDR3 is TGTGCCAGTAGTCCCGTCCCGGGTTCTTATGAGCAGTTCTTC.

The chain couples TRBV7-9 to TRBJ2-7; 11 bases line up with TRBD2. CDR3 length: 18 residues. V shed 4 bases, J shed 1 base, and the junction held 12 bases outside the gene matches. Germline-derived CDR1 and CDR2 are SEHNR and FQNEAQ (reference sequence). CDR3 DNA sequence: TGTGCCAGCAGCTCCCCCCTACCTAGCGGGGGGTCATCCTACGAGCAGTACTTC. The encoded protein is CASSSPLPSGGSSYEQYF.

The chain is built from TRBV13 and TRBJ2-5, with D possibly TRBD1 on 5 matching bases. The CDR3 consists of 14 residues. V was clipped by 0 bases and J by 5 bases, with 10 bases between them. Germline values: CDR1 PRHDT, CDR2 FYEKMQ (reference sequence). As DNA, the CDR3 is TGTGCCAGCAGCTTAGGCATGGGGCGGGAGACCCAGTACTTC. Translating gives CASSLGMGRETQYF.

V and J are TRBV4-3 and TRBJ2-7, with TRBD2 as a possible D gene (6 bases). V lost 1 base, J lost 4 bases, and 11 bases lay in between. This CDR3 region has 14 residues. CDR1 LGHNA and CDR2 YSLEER come from the germline V gene. The CDR3 spells CASSQGVGRYEQYF. The CDR3, as DNA: TGCGCCAGCAGCCAAGGGGTTGGGAGGTACGAGCAGTACTTC.

The chain uses TRBV14 and TRBJ2-7; D unresolved. V lost 2 bases to trimming and J lost 3 bases, with 5 bases between them. The CDR3 extends over 12 amino acids. The V gene's germline CDR1 is SGHDN and CDR2 FVKESK. The CDR3 loop is CASSQMGYEQYF. The CDR3 bases are TGTGCCAGCAGCCAAATGGGCTACGAGCAGTACTTC.